The 27 T cell receptor beta chains below were found in one sample sequenced in a study of blood T cell repertoires in COVID-19. Using immunoSEQ multiplex PCR, the repertoire was profiled, and TCRdb retains in-frame clones only, with some absent. The sample yields fewer than 500,000 clones, 85% to 90% seen once. The specimen was PBMCs or T cells enriched from blood (not recorded which). These receptors all come from a young man who had recovered from COVID-19.

V gene TRBV28 combines with J gene TRBJ1-5; D remains ambiguous. The CDR3 is 14 amino acids. V lost 2 bases and J 0 bases, leaving 5 bases between the germline ends. Per the germline V gene, CDR1 is MDHEN and CDR2 is SYDVKM. This CDR3 reads CASSLKSSNQPQHF. CDR3 DNA sequence: TGTGCCAGCAGTTTAAAGAGTAGCAATCAGCCCCAGCATTTT. Supplemented by reference TRBV28 and TRBJ1-5, the full variable domain reads DVKVTQSSRYLVKRTGEKVFLECVQDMDHENMFWYRQDPGLGLRLIYFSYDVKMKEKGDIPEGYSVSREKKERFSLILESASTNQTSMYLCASSLKSSNQPQHFGDGTRLSIL.

The CDR3 DNA is TGTGCCAGCAGCTGGACAGGGAAAAGAGAATACGAGCAGTACTTC. Its protein is CASSWTGKREYEQYF. The V and J genes are TRBV5-6 and TRBJ2-7; TRBD1 matches at 8 bases. V gave up 3 bases and J gave up 4 bases; unmatched junction bases: 9. Germline loops: CDR1 SGHDT, CDR2 YYEEEE. This CDR3 is built from 15 residues.

V gene TRBV5-1 combines with J gene TRBJ1-3; the match to TRBD1 covers 8 bases. The V and J ends lost 0 bases and 8 bases, in that order; junction bases with no gene match: 7. The V gene's germline CDR1 is SGHRS and CDR2 YFSETQ. The CDR3 extends over 15 amino acids. CDR3 DNA: TGCGCCAGCAGCTTGGAGCCCGACAGGGGTGACACCATATATTTT. Encoded protein: CASSLEPDRGDTIYF.

The chain joins TRBV15 to TRBJ2-1, with 10 positions matching TRBD1. Losses at the gene ends were 0 bases for V and 6 bases for J; bases not matched to a gene: 8. The germline V gene encodes CDR1 LNHNV and CDR2 YYDKDF (reference sequence). This CDR3 has 17 amino acids. This chain's CDR3 is CATSRDPGQGFGNEQFF. CDR3 coding DNA: TGTGCCACCAGCAGAGATCCGGGACAGGGGTTCGGCAATGAGCAGTTCTTC.

The chain is built from TRBV11-2 and TRBJ2-7; D might be TRBD1 (5 bases). The CDR3 is 14 residues long. Trimming took off 2 bases at V and 9 bases at J, with 17 bases between the two ends. Per the germline V gene, CDR1 is SGHAT and CDR2 is FQNNGV. CDR3 sequence reads: CASSLIQVAWGQYF. CDR3 sequence (DNA): TGTGCCAGCAGCTTAATACAGGTAGCATGGGGGCAGTACTTC.

This chain joins TRBV15 and TRBJ1-5; 9 nucleotides match TRBD1. The junction had 11 bases not matched to a gene; V was cut back by 4 bases and J by 4 bases. From germline, CDR1 is LNHNV and CDR2 YYDKDF (reference sequence). This CDR3 is 17 amino acids long. CDR3 DNA sequence: TGTGCCACCAGCACCAGGGGACAGGGACGGGGAAATCAGCCCCAGCATTTT. This codes for CATSTRGQGRGNQPQHF.

This clone has a single count. The gene calls are TRBV6-5 and TRBJ1-5; 7 nucleotides agree with TRBD1. This CDR3 region has 15 residues. V lost 0 bases and J lost 7; bases outside the gene matches: 6. The germline V gene has CDR1 MNHEY and CDR2 SVGAGI. The CDR3 loop is CASSYSVQGSQPQHF. The CDR3 DNA sequence: TGTGCCAGCAGTTACTCGGTACAGGGGAGCCAGCCCCAGCATTTT.

This chain uses TRBV28 with TRBJ2-7; the match to TRBD2 covers 8 bases. Germline CDR1 is MDHEN and CDR2 is SYDVKM. Trimming removed 3 bases from V and 1 base from J; junction bases left unmatched: 5. This CDR3 is 15 amino acids long. The CDR3 nucleotides read TGTGCCAGCAGTTTGGCGGTAGCGGGATCCTACGAGCAGTACTTC. Its translation: CASSLAVAGSYEQYF.

The CDR3 sequence is CASSERTSGRHEQYF. The CDR3 DNA reads as TGTGCCAGCAGTGAACGGACTAGCGGGAGACACGAGCAGTACTTC. This rearrangement joins TRBV2 to TRBJ2-7, with 13 bases that match TRBD2. The germline V gene has CDR1 SNHLY and CDR2 FYNNEI. The trim removed 2 bases at V and 5 bases at J, leaving 3 bases unmatched. The CDR3 spans 15 residues.

This clone was observed a single time. The chain links TRBV6-5 to TRBJ1-4, with D possibly TRBD1 on 6 matching bases. CDR1 and CDR2 from the germline V gene are MNHEY and SVGAGI. There are 16 residues in the CDR3. V was pared by 4 bases and J by 4 bases, with 16 bases between. DNA for the CDR3: TGTGCCAGCAGTTCCGGGCCTGGGGGCCTTAATGAAAAACTGTTTTTT. Translating it yields CASSSGPGGLNEKLFF.

This clone was counted a single time. The CDR3 region has the DNA TGTGCCAGCAGCCCTTATTTTTCCGGGACAGGGGGTAGAGTAGCACCCCTCCACTTT. Its translation: CASSPYFSGTGGRVAPLHF. This chain joins TRBV3-1 (or the pseudogene TRBV3-2) and TRBJ1-6, with 11 bases that match TRBD1. The germline gives CDR1 LGHDT, CDR2 YNNKEL (reference sequence). Trimming took 4 bases from V and 11 from J; bases not matched to a gene: 19. The CDR3 runs to 19 residues.

This CDR3 reads CASGTFTQPQHF. The CDR3 nucleotides read TGTGCCAGCGGGACATTTACTCAGCCCCAGCATTTT. This sequence joins TRBV28 and TRBJ1-5; weak D call: TRBD1 (6 bases). Per the germline V gene, CDR1 is MDHEN and CDR2 is SYDVKM. The V end lost 8 bases, the J end lost 6 bases, and 11 bases lay between the germline ends. The CDR3 consists of 12 residues. The whole variable domain, remainder taken from reference TRBV28 and TRBJ1-5, is DVKVTQSSRYLVKRTGEKVFLECVQDMDHENMFWYRQDPGLGLRLIYFSYDVKMKEKGDIPEGYSVSREKKERFSLILESASTNQTSMYLCASGTFTQPQHFGDGTRLSIL.

This chain joins TRBV2 and TRBJ1-5; no firm D call. With 8 bases removed from V and 4 bases from J, the gap between germline ends came to 9 bases. The germline V gene encodes CDR1 SNHLY and CDR2 FYNNEI. This CDR3 is 12 amino acids long. The CDR3 DNA follows: TGTGCCAGCTCCCCCCAGAATCAGCCCCAGCATTTT. The encoded protein is CASSPQNQPQHF.

The chain employs TRBV21-1 and TRBJ1-3; the table's D call of TRBD1 was not tested on the DNA. TRBV21-1 is a listed pseudogene. The CDR3 runs 15 residues. CDR3 protein: CASSPQWTERYTIYF. The DNA for the CDR3 is TGTGCCAGCAGCCCCCAGTGGACAGAGAGATACACCATATATTTT.

V gene TRBV10-1 combines with J gene TRBJ2-7, with D tentatively TRBD2 (6 bases). The CDR3 has 17 amino acids. Between the trimmed V and J ends, which lost 0 bases and 5 bases, there was a span of 20 bases. The germline V gene encodes CDR1 WNHNN and CDR2 SYGVQD (reference sequence). The chain's CDR3 is CASSESPLGLVGHEQYF. CDR3 sequence (DNA): TGCGCCAGCAGTGAGTCACCCCTGGGACTGGTTGGCCACGAGCAGTACTTC.

The chain couples TRBV27 to TRBJ1-1, with TRBD1 matching over 8 bases. The germline gives CDR1 MNHEY, CDR2 SMNVEV (reference sequence). The CDR3 has 15 amino acids. V shed 3 bases and J 1 base; nucleotides not matched to a gene: 4. For the CDR3, the DNA is TGTGCCAGCAGTTTGTTCGGACAGGGGAACACTGAAGCTTTCTTT. Translating gives CASSLFGQGNTEAFF.

This clone was seen a handful of times. The CDR3 spells CASSIGENTEAFF. For the CDR3, the DNA is TGTGCCAGCTCAATAGGGGAGAACACTGAAGCTTTCTTT. The V and J genes are TRBV18 and TRBJ1-1, with D maybe TRBD1 (5 bases). CDR3 size: 13 residues. CDR1 KGHSH and CDR2 LQKENI come from the germline V gene. V lost 5 bases and J lost 1, with 8 bases in between. Filled out from reference TRBV18 and TRBJ1-1, the complete variable domain reads NAGVMQNPRHLVRRRGQEARLRCSPMKGHSHVYWYRQLPEEGLKFMVYLQKENIIDESGMPKERFSAEFPKEGPSILRIQQVVRGDSAAYFCASSIGENTEAFFGQGTRLTVV.

The chain employs TRBV5-8 and TRBJ2-1, with 10 bases fitting TRBD2. The ends lost 5 bases at V and 5 bases at J; junction bases unmatched: 7. Germline V gene lookup returns CDR1 SGHTS and CDR2 YDEGEE. There are 15 residues in the CDR3. In nucleotides, the CDR3 is TGTGCCAGCAGAACTAGCGGGGTGGGGGACAATGAGCAGTTCTTC. This codes for CASRTSGVGDNEQFF.

This chain joins TRBV28 and TRBJ2-3; 10 nucleotides match TRBD2. The CDR3 length is 16 residues. V lost 2 bases and J lost 12; bases outside the gene matches: 14. The V gene's germline CDR1 is MDHEN and CDR2 SYDVKM. CDR3 in amino acids: CASSLGLAGGLISQYF. The CDR3 bases are TGTGCCAGCAGTTTAGGCTTAGCGGGAGGCCTGATCTCCCAGTATTTT.

V usage is TRBV24-1 and J usage is TRBJ1-6, with no clear D. The CDR3 is made up of 13 amino acids. The germline gives CDR1 KGHDR, CDR2 SFDVKD. V lost 7 bases, J lost 5 bases, and 8 bases lay in between. CDR3 nucleotide sequence: TGTGCCACCAGCGTCGGTGATAATTCACCCCTCCACTTT. Translating gives CATSVGDNSPLHF.

V and J are TRBV28 and TRBJ1-5; tentative D call: TRBD1 (5 bases). Trimming took 9 bases from V and 3 from J, leaving 15 bases between them. The CDR3 has 14 residues. Germline CDR1 is MDHEN and CDR2 is SYDVKM. The CDR3 DNA reads TGTGCCAGTATAGGTAGGGGCTTCAATCAGCCCCAGCATTTT. The encoded protein is CASIGRGFNQPQHF.

The rearrangement joins TRBV29-1 to TRBJ1-4, with 8 nucleotides matching TRBD1. V lost 7 bases and J lost 7; bases outside the gene matches: 8. This CDR3 contains 13 residues. Germline-derived CDR1 and CDR2 are SQVTM and ANQGSEA. Here the CDR3 DNA reads TGCAGCGCCAGACAGGGGCCTCGTGAAAAACTGTTTTTT. This codes for CSARQGPREKLFF.

J is TRBJ2-2 and V is TRBV20-1; 10 nucleotides line up with TRBD1. Losses at the gene ends were 3 bases for V and 6 bases for J; bases not matched to a gene: 10. The CDR3 is 16 residues long. Germline V gene data show CDR1 as DFQATT and CDR2 as SNEGSKA (reference sequence). The CDR3 coding sequence is TGCAGTGCTAGTAGTCCTCGGGACAGGGGTGCCGGGGAGCTGTTTTTT. It specifies CSASSPRDRGAGELFF.

The J gene is TRBJ1-5, the V gene TRBV29-1, with D hard to call. From germline, CDR1 is SQVTM and CDR2 ANQGSEA. The CDR3 consists of 14 residues. Trimming took off 6 bases at V and 0 bases at J, with 12 bases between the two ends. The CDR3 spells CSVSEGGSNQPQHF. The CDR3 DNA follows: TGCAGCGTCTCAGAGGGCGGTAGCAATCAGCCCCAGCATTTT.

The chain has TRBV7-3 and TRBJ2-2; TRBD1 matches at 7 bases. V shed 4 bases and J 0 bases; nucleotides not matched to a gene: 5. This CDR3 has 16 amino acids. Germline CDR1 SGHTA, CDR2 FQGTGA. The CDR3 is CASSYPGQTNTGELFF. The CDR3 coding sequence is TGTGCCAGCAGCTATCCGGGACAGACGAACACCGGGGAGCTGTTTTTT.

For the CDR3, the DNA is TGTGCCAGCAGCCGCAGTAAACCGGGTGAAAAACTGTTTTTT. This codes for CASSRSKPGEKLFF. The chain recombines TRBV7-2 with TRBJ1-4; D remains unclear. The V gene's germline CDR1 is SGHTA and CDR2 FQGNSA. Trimming removed 5 bases from V and 7 bases from J, with 14 bases in between. This CDR3 has 14 residues.

This chain uses TRBV6-5 with TRBJ1-1; D unclear. V was shortened by 0 bases and J by 6 bases, with 8 bases between the two germline ends. The CDR3 consists of 13 residues. CDR1 is MNHEY, CDR2 SVGAGI, per germline. As DNA, the CDR3 is TGTGCCAGCAGTTACTCGGTGAGGGCTGAAGCTTTCTTT. It translates to CASSYSVRAEAFF.